The 25 T cell receptor beta chains listed next were all sequenced from one sample in a study of T cells in women clearing cervical HPV infection. The data were produced by immunoSEQ multiplex PCR, yet TCRdb's version contains in-frame clones alone and is incomplete. The listing contains about 24,000 clones. Material: blood buffy coat. Receptors originate from a woman aged 18 to 75 with a cervical HPV16 infection that either progressed to CIN3+ or cleared (not recorded which).

Turning to this clone: The CDR3 end lies 3 residues beyond the end of the read and is filled in from the germline J gene. The chain employs TRBV12-3 or TRBV12-4 and TRBJ2-2; 7 nucleotides align to TRBD2. V shed 3 bases, J shed 7 bases, and the junction held 8 bases outside the gene matches. The CDR3 has 15 amino acids. This CDR3 reads CASSLGGSLVGELFF. CDR3 bases read: TGTGCCAGCAGTTTGGGCGGGAGCTTGGTCGGGGAG.

CDR3 DNA, as far as it was read: TGTGCCAGCAGCCAAGGGCGGGGGACAGGGTCCCCG. Protein product: CASSQGRGTGSP. The entire CDR3 protein reads CASSQGRGTGSPQYF. The rearrangement links TRBV4-2 to TRBJ2-3, with 9 bases fitting TRBD1. The missing CDR3 end, 3 residues past where the read stops, is filled in from the germline J gene. The CDR3 spans 15 residues. Looked up from germline, CDR1 is LGHNA and CDR2 is YNFKEQ.

Regarding this clone: Sequencing ends 3 residues short of the CDR3 end; the germline J gene provides the rest. This rearrangement joins TRBV4-1 to TRBJ2-3, with 7 bases matching TRBD1. Losses at the gene ends were 3 bases for V and 0 bases for J; bases not matched to a gene: 6. This CDR3 has 16 amino acids. The germline CDR1 and CDR2 sequences are MGHRA and YSYEKL. The covered CDR3 bases are TGCGCCAGCAGCCATCCTCAGGGGGTGAGCACAGATACG. Translated, it gives CASSHPQGVSTDT. The CDR3 as a whole reads CASSHPQGVSTDTQYF.

In the case of this clone: The read terminates 3 residues ahead of where the CDR3 ends, so the germline J gene completes it. The chain couples TRBV14 to TRBJ2-3, with a tentative D call TRBD1 (6 bases). The germline CDR1 and CDR2 sequences are SGHDN and FVKESK. V shed 1 base and J shed 0 bases, with 14 bases lying between them. CDR3 length: 17 residues. The CDR3 loop reads CASSQVGQILSTDTQYF. CDR3 DNA, as far as it was read: TGTGCCAGCAGCCAAGTAGGACAGATCCTAAGCACAGATACG.

Partial CDR3 DNA: TGTGCCAGCAGCTCCGACAGGGGAGGCGAAAAGACC. Amino acids: CASSSDRGGEKT. The complete CDR3 sequence is CASSSDRGGEKTQYF. The chain links TRBV7-2 to TRBJ2-5; 8 bases line up with TRBD1. Sequencing ends 3 residues short of the CDR3 end; the germline J gene provides the rest. CDR3 length equals 15 residues. Germline CDR1 SGHTA, CDR2 FQGNSA. J lost 6 bases, V lost 4 bases, and 10 bases had no gene match.

CDR3 DNA (partial): TGCGCCAGCAGCTTGGGTAGCGGGAGAGTTACCGGGGAG. Translating it yields CASSLGSGRVTGE. The whole CDR3 protein reads CASSLGSGRVTGELFF. The J gene is TRBJ2-2, the V gene TRBV5-1, with 9 bases lining up with TRBD2. Sequencing ends 3 residues short of the CDR3 end; the germline J gene provides the rest. CDR1 and CDR2 from the germline V gene are SGHRS and YFSETQ. CDR3 length equals 16 residues. The ends lost 0 bases at V and 5 bases at J; junction bases unmatched: 5.

A remark on this clone: The read falls 3 residues short of the CDR3 end, and the missing part is taken from the germline J gene. The rearrangement uses TRBV2 and TRBJ2-5, with TRBD2 matching over 7 bases. After removal of 11 bases from V and 5 bases from J, the junction contained 23 bases not matched to a gene. The CDR3 runs 17 residues. The germline gives CDR1 SNHLY, CDR2 FYNNEI. The covered CDR3 bases are TGTGCCCGCGCAGCCCCTCTGGGAGGGGTTGAAAAGGAGACC. Protein product: CARAAPLGGVEKET. The whole CDR3 protein is CARAAPLGGVEKETQYF.

Remarks on this clone: Read data end 3 residues before the CDR3 end; the end is taken from the germline J gene. The gene calls are TRBV2 and TRBJ1-3, with a weak D call TRBD1 (6 bases). The CDR3 sequence is 14 residues long. V dropped 7 bases and J dropped 0 bases, with 10 bases sitting between them. Germline CDR1 is SNHLY and CDR2 is FYNNEI. The CDR3 protein is CASNRDNSGNTIYF. CDR3 bases read: TGTGCCAGCAACAGGGATAACTCTGGAAACACC.

Worth noting for this clone: A junction boundary mismatches the germline segment, possibly from a read error. The CDR3 end lies 3 residues beyond the end of the read and is filled in from the germline J gene. The rearrangement links TRBV7-7 to TRBJ1-6; D may be TRBD1 (5 bases). The CDR3 loop spans 16 amino acids. Germline lookup yields CDR1 SSHAT and CDR2 FNYEAQ (reference sequence). The CDR3 reads CASSLASGMSNSPLHF. CDR3 DNA, as far as it was read: TGTGCTAGCAGCTTAGCGTCAGGGATGAGTAATTCACCC.

A word on this clone: The read is 3 residues too short to cover the CDR3 end, so that end is filled in from the germline J gene. The chain links TRBV19 to TRBJ1-2; 7 bases are shared with TRBD1. CDR3 size: 15 residues. Germline V gene lookup returns CDR1 LNHDA and CDR2 SQIVND (reference sequence). CDR3 in amino acids: CASSLLGRQGDDYTF. The CDR3 bases that were read are TGTGCCAGTAGTCTCCTAGGGCGGCAGGGGGACGAC.

In the case of this clone: The CDR3 end is not reached by the read, which stops 3 residues before it; the germline J gene fills it in. The chain links TRBV20-1 to TRBJ2-7; no reliable D call. This CDR3 contains 14 residues. Germline assignment: CDR1 DFQATT and CDR2 SNEGSKA (reference sequence). The ends were cut back, 5 bases at V and 4 bases at J, with 18 bases in the middle. The sequenced CDR3 bases are TGCAGTGCTCCCCAGCTAGTTCTCGGGTACGAG. Amino acid sequence: CSAPQLVLGYE. Given in full, the CDR3 is CSAPQLVLGYEQYF.

Turning to this clone: The CDR3 end lies 3 residues beyond the end of the read and is filled in from the germline J gene. The chain employs TRBV19 and TRBJ2-2; tentative D call: TRBD1 (6 bases). Germline V gene data show CDR1 as LNHDA and CDR2 as SQIVND (reference sequence). CDR3 length: 13 residues. Incomplete CDR3 DNA: TGTGCCAGTAGACAGGGTACTAATTCACCG. Protein product: CASRQGTNSP. The whole CDR3 sequence reads CASRQGTNSPLFF. The variable domain in full, completed from reference TRBV19 and TRBJ2-2, reads DGGITQSPKYLFRKEGQNVTLSCEQNLNHDAMYWYRQDPGQGLRLIYYSQIVNDFQKGDIAEGYSVSREKKESFPLTVTSAQKNPTAFYLCASRQGTNSPLFFGEGSRLTVL.

A note on this clone: The observed sequence ends 3 residues before the CDR3 terminus, with the missing tail filled in from the germline J gene. The rearrangement uses TRBV19 and TRBJ1-5, with a possible D match to TRBD1 (5 bases). This CDR3 spans 14 amino acids. Between the trimmed V and J ends, which lost 8 bases and 3 bases, there was a span of 14 bases. Germline V CDR1 and CDR2: LNHDA, SQIVND (reference sequence). CDR3 sequence reads: CASCWRQSNQPQHF. The sequenced part of the CDR3 DNA is TGTGCCAGTTGCTGGAGACAGTCCAATCAGCCC.

Remarks on this clone: The read halts 3 residues ahead of the CDR3 end, with the missing end drawn from the germline J gene. The chain uses TRBV10-2 and TRBJ2-6, with D perhaps matching TRBD2 (6 bases). Trimming removed 0 bases from V and 2 bases from J, with 14 bases in between. Germline V CDR1 and CDR2: WSHSY, SAAADI. The CDR3 runs 18 residues. Here the CDR3 reads CASSESRGSGPGANVLTF. The DNA read from the CDR3 is TGCGCCAGCAGTGAGTCACGGGGGAGTGGGCCTGGGGCCAACGTC.

Notes on this clone: Sequencing ends 3 residues short of the CDR3 end; the germline J gene provides the rest. The chain has TRBV5-1 and TRBJ1-4, with 12 bases fitting TRBD1. Germline CDR1 SGHRS, CDR2 YFSETQ. The CDR3 consists of 17 residues. J gave up 4 bases and V 4 bases, and 8 bases lay outside the gene matches. The CDR3 DNA, read in part, is TGCGCCAGCAGCCCCGAGGGACAGGGGGCCTTTAATGAAAAA. This sequence encodes CASSPEGQGAFNEK. The full CDR3 is CASSPEGQGAFNEKLFF.

About this clone itself: The read ends 3 residues shy of where the CDR3 ends; the end is completed using the germline J gene. The gene calls are TRBV2 and TRBJ2-3, with D perhaps given as TRBD1 or TRBD2 (5 bases each). Germline values: CDR1 SNHLY, CDR2 FYNNEI. The CDR3 has 12 residues. The CDR3 here is CASKSGRETQYF. CDR3 bases read: TGTGCCAGCAAATCAGGGAGAGAGACG.

On this clone: The missing CDR3 end, 3 residues past where the read stops, is filled in from the germline J gene. This chain joins TRBV19 and TRBJ2-3; 10 nucleotides line up with TRBD1. The CDR3 extends over 14 amino acids. The germline gives CDR1 LNHDA, CDR2 SQIVND (reference sequence). Here the CDR3 reads CAGGQGLGNQPQYF. The DNA read from the CDR3 is TGTGCCGGGGGACAGGGGTTGGGCAATCAGCCG.

CDR3 amino acids: CSARIPGQQNGYTF. Partial CDR3 DNA: TGCAGTGCTAGAATCCCGGGACAGCAAAATGGC. The rearrangement uses TRBV20-1 and TRBJ1-2; 7 nucleotides line up with TRBD1. The read comes to an end 3 residues before the CDR3 does, leaving the germline J gene to fill in the end. CDR1 is DFQATT and CDR2 is SNEGSKA in the germline V gene (reference sequence). J was trimmed by 6 bases and V by 2 bases; bases with no gene match: 9. The CDR3 spans 14 residues.

About this clone: The CDR3 end is not reached by the read, which stops 3 residues before it; the germline J gene fills it in. The genes are TRBV18 and TRBJ2-4; TRBD2 matches at 8 bases. Germline CDR1 and CDR2: KGHSH and LQKENI. Germline trimming cut 3 bases from V and 4 bases from J; bases unmatched to any gene: 8. This CDR3 has 16 residues. The CDR3 loop is CASSPMLLAEKNIQYF. Partial CDR3 DNA: TGTGCCAGCTCACCTATGTTACTAGCGGAAAAAAACATT.

With regard to this clone: A junction boundary mismatches the germline segment, possibly from a read error. The DNA ends 3 residues before the CDR3 does, and the rest of the CDR3 is filled in from the germline J gene. J is TRBJ2-5 and V is TRBV20-1; 8 nucleotides agree with TRBD1. Germline V gene data show CDR1 as DFQATT and CDR2 as SNEGSKA (reference sequence). The CDR3 totals 16 residues. The sequenced CDR3 bases are TGCAGTGCAAGAGGGAGACGACAGGGGAGGACAGAGACC. The encoded protein is CSARGRRQGRTET. The entire CDR3 reads CSARGRRQGRTETQYF.

Comment on this clone: Read coverage stops 3 residues before the CDR3 terminus; the germline J gene supplies the remainder. The chain recombines TRBV9 with TRBJ2-7, with 9 bases identical to TRBD2. The V gene's germline CDR1 is SGDLS and CDR2 YYNGEE. The CDR3 has 16 residues. V was pared by 3 bases and J by 0 bases, with 7 bases of the junction left unmatched. This CDR3 reads CASSARSGRNSYEQYF. The part of the CDR3 DNA that was read is TGTGCCAGCAGCGCACGGAGCGGGAGGAACTCCTACGAG.

CDR3 loop: CASSLTGVRGELFF. The covered CDR3 bases are TGTGCCAGTAGTCTAACAGGGGTTCGAGGGGAG. V usage is TRBV19 and J usage is TRBJ2-2; TRBD1 aligns across 7 bases. Read sequence stops 3 residues before the CDR3 end, and the germline J gene provides the missing end. After removal of 5 bases from V and 8 bases from J, the junction contained 8 bases not matched to a gene. The CDR3 consists of 14 residues. CDR1 and CDR2 from the germline V gene are LNHDA and SQIVND (reference sequence). The variable domain in full, with the rest retrieved from reference TRBV19 and TRBJ2-2, is DGGITQSPKYLFRKEGQNVTLSCEQNLNHDAMYWYRQDPGQGLRLIYYSQIVNDFQKGDIAEGYSVSREKKESFPLTVTSAQKNPTAFYLCASSLTGVRGELFFGEGSRLTVL.

Considering frequency, this clone is medium-sized. The CDR3 extends 3 residues past the end of the read, so its final part is completed from the germline J gene. The rearrangement links TRBV7-9 to TRBJ2-7; 11 positions agree with TRBD2. This CDR3 region has 15 residues. Trimming removed 4 bases from V and 2 bases from J; junction bases left unmatched: 4. Germline V gene lookup returns CDR1 SEHNR and CDR2 FQNEAQ (reference sequence). The chain's CDR3 is CASSSTSGGAYEQYF. The DNA read from the CDR3 is TGTGCCAGCAGCTCTACTAGCGGGGGAGCCTACGAG. The full variable domain, in which reference TRBV7-9 and TRBJ2-7 provide the parts outside the CDR3, is DTGVSQNPRHKITKRGQNVTFRCDPISEHNRLYWYRQTLGQGPEFLTYFQNEAQLEKSRLLSDRFSAERPKGSFSTLEIQRTEQGDSAMYLCASSSTSGGAYEQYFGPGTRLTVT.

Details on this clone: The CDR3 end is not reached by the read, which stops 3 residues before it; the germline J gene fills it in. The chain links TRBV29-1 to TRBJ2-1, with a possible D match to TRBD1 (6 bases). The CDR3 is 13 amino acids. V was pared by 1 base and J by 6 bases, with 10 bases between. Germline V gene sequence: CDR1 SQVTM, CDR2 ANQGSEA. The chain's CDR3 is CSVEGGHTNEQFF. CDR3 bases read: TGCAGCGTTGAAGGGGGGCATACCAATGAG.

On this clone: With the read ending 3 residues before the CDR3 end, the germline J gene is used to fill in that end. The V call is TRBV9, the J call TRBJ2-1, with TRBD2 identical over 12 bases. The CDR3 sequence is 20 residues long. Germline V gives CDR1 SGDLS, CDR2 YYNGEE. J lost 0 bases, V lost 0 bases, and 10 bases had no gene match. The CDR3 reads CASSVASWTSGASSYNEQFF. The CDR3 DNA, read in part, is TGTGCCAGCAGCGTAGCTTCCTGGACTAGCGGGGCTAGCTCCTACAATGAG.